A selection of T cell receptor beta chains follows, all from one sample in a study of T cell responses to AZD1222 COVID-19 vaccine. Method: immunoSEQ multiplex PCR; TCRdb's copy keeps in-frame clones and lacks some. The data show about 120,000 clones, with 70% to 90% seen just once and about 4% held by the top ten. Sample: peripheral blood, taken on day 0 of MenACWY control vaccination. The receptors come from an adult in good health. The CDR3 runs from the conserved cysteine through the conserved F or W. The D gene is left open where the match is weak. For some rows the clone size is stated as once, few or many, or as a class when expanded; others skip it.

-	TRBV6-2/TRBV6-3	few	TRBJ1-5	CASSPERKNQPQHF	TGTGCCAGCAGCCCCGAGAGGAAGAATCAGCCCCAGCATTTT
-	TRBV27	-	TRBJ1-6	CASSPRTTSSYNSPLHF	TGTGCCAGCAGTCCCAGGACGACGAGCTCCTATAATTCACCCCTCCACTTT
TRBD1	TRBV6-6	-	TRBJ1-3	CASSRQGSGNTIYF	TGTGCCAGCAGTCGACAGGGTTCTGGAAACACCATATATTTT
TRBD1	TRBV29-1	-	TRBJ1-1	CSVAKGQGNTEAFF	TGCAGCGTTGCCAAGGGACAGGGGAACACTGAAGCTTTCTTT
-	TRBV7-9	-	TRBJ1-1	CASSLAGAPSDEAFF	TGTGCCAGCAGCTTAGCCGGGGCCCCAAGTGATGAAGCTTTCTTT
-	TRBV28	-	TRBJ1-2	CASSPAGFYGYTF	TGTGCCAGCAGCCCTGCGGGGTTCTATGGCTACACCTTC
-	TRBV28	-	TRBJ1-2	CASRSPLYGYTF	TGTGCCAGCAGATCACCCCTATATGGCTACACCTTC
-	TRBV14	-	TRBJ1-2	CASSQDVGGAVYGYTF	TGTGCCAGCAGCCAAGATGTGGGGGGCGCCGTCTATGGCTACACCTTC
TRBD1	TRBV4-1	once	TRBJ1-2	CASSQDRDSNYGYTF	TGCGCCAGCAGCCAAGATCGGGACAGTAACTATGGCTACACCTTC
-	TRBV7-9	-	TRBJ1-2	CASSLMGVGGYTF	TGTGCCAGCAGCTTAATGGGGGTAGGCGGCTACACCTTC
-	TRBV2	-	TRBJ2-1	CASRTGTDHEQFF	TGTGCCAGCAGAACGGGTACCGATCATGAGCAGTTCTTC
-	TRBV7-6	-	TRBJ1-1	CASSLVPGDTEAFF	TGTGCCAGCAGCTTAGTGCCGGGAGACACTGAAGCTTTCTTT
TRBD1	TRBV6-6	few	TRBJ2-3	CASSYLDRADTQYF	TGTGCCAGCAGTTACCTGGACAGGGCCGATACGCAGTATTTT
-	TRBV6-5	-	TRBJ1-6	CASRLNREHNSPLHF	TGTGCCAGCAGGTTAAACCGGGAGCATAATTCACCCCTCCACTTT
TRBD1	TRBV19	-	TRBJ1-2	CASSTGTGNTYGYTF	TGTGCCAGTAGTACCGGGACAGGGAACACCTATGGCTACACCTTC
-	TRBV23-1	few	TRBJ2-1	CASLWGGVNNEQFF	TGCGCCAGCCTTTGGGGGGGCGTTAACAATGAGCAGTTCTTC
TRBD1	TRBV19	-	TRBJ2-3	CASSLGDRGPTDTQYF	TGTGCCAGTAGCCTCGGGGACAGGGGACCCACAGATACGCAGTATTTT
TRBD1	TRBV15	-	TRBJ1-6	CATSRNRGYNSPLHF	TGTGCCACCAGTCGCAACAGGGGTTATAATTCACCCCTCCACTTT
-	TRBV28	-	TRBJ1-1	CASSLSQVSTEAFF	TGTGCCAGCAGTTTAAGCCAGGTGAGCACTGAAGCTTTCTTT
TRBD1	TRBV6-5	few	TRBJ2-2	CASRPLDRAGGELFF	TGTGCCAGCAGGCCATTGGACAGGGCGGGCGGGGAGCTGTTTTTT
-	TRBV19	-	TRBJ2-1	CASSFWAGGYNEQFF	TGTGCCAGTAGTTTCTGGGCAGGAGGCTACAATGAGCAGTTCTTC
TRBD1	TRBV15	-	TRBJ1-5	CATSEGDSLNQPQHF	TGTGCCACCAGCGAGGGGGACAGCCTCAATCAGCCCCAGCATTTT